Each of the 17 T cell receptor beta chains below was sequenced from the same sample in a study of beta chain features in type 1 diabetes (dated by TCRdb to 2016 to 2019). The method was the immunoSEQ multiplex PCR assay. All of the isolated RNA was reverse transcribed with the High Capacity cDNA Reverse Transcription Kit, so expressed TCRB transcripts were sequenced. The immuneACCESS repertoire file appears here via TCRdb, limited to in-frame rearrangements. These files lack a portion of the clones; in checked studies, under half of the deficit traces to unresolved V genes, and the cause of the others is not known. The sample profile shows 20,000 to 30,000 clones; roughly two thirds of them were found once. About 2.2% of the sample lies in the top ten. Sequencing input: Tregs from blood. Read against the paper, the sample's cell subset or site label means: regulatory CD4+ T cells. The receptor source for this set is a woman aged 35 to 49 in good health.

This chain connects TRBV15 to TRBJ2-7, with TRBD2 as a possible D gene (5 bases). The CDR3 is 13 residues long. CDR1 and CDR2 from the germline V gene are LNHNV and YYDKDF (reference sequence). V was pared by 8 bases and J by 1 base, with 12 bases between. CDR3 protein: CATSQIASYEQYF. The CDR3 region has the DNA TGTGCCACCTCCCAGATAGCGTCCTACGAGCAGTACTTC.

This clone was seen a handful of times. The CDR3 protein is CASSLGLAGSHNEQFF. In nucleotides, the CDR3 is TGTGCCAGCAGCTTGGGACTAGCGGGGTCACACAATGAGCAGTTCTTC. The rearrangement uses TRBV11-3 and TRBJ2-1, with 13 bases matching TRBD2. Germline lookup yields CDR1 SGHNT and CDR2 YENEEA. Germline trimming cut 3 bases from V and 5 bases from J; bases unmatched to any gene: 4. The CDR3 is 16 amino acids.

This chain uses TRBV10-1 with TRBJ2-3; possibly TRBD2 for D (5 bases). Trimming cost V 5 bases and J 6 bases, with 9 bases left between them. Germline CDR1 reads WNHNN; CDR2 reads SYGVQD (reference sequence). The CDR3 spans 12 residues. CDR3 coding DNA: TGCGCCAGCAGTAGCAGGAGGGATACGCAGTATTTT. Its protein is CASSSRRDTQYF.

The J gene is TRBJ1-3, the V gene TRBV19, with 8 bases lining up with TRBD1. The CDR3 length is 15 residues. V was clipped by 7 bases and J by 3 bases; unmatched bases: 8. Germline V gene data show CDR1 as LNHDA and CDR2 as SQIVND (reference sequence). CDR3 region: CASTQPGQVGNTIYF. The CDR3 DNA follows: TGTGCCAGTACGCAACCGGGACAGGTTGGAAACACCATATATTTT.

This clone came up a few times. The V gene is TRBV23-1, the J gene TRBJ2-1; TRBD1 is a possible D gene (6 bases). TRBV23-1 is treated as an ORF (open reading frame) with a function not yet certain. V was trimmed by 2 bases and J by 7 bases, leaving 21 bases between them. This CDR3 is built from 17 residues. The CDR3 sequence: CASSQILGVGARNEQFF. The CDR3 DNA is TGCGCCAGCAGTCAAATTTTAGGCGTGGGGGCGAGAAATGAGCAGTTCTTC.

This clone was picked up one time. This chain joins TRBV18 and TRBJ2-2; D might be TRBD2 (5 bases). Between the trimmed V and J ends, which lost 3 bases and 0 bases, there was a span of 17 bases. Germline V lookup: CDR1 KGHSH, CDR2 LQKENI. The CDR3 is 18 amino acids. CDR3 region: CASSPRGFLGANTGELFF. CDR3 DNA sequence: TGTGCCAGCTCACCTCGGGGATTCCTTGGGGCGAACACCGGGGAGCTGTTTTTT.

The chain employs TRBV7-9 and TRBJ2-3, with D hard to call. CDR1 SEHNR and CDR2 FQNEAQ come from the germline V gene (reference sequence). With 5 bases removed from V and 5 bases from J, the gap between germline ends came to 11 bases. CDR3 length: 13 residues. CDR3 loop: CASSQAPQDTQYF. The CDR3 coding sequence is TGTGCCAGCAGCCAGGCCCCTCAAGATACGCAGTATTTT.

The CDR3 DNA reads TGTGCCAGCAGTGAATGGAGTGTTCGGCATTTT. This sequence encodes CASSEWSVRHF. This chain links TRBV6-1 with TRBJ1-5; D call uncertain. CDR3 length: 11 amino acids. Germline V gene data show CDR1 as MNHNS and CDR2 as SASEGT. Trimming took off 2 bases at V and 15 bases at J, with 11 bases between the two ends.

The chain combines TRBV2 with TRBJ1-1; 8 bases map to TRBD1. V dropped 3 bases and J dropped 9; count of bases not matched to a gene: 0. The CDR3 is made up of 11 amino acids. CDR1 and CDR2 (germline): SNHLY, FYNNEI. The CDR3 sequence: CASSDRGQAFF. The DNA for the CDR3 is TGTGCCAGCAGTGACAGGGGGCAAGCTTTCTTT.

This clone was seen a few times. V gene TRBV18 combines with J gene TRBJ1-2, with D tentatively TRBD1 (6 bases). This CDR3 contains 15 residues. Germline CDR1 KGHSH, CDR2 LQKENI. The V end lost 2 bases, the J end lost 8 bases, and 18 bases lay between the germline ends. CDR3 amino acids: CASSPSTGFRRGYTF. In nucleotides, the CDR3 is TGTGCCAGCTCACCATCTACAGGGTTTCGGCGGGGCTACACCTTC.

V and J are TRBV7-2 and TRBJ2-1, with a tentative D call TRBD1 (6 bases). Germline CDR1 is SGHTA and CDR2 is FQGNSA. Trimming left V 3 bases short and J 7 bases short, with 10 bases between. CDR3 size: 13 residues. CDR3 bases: TGTGCCAGCAGCTTTGAACAGGGAAATGAGCAGTTCTTC. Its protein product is CASSFEQGNEQFF.

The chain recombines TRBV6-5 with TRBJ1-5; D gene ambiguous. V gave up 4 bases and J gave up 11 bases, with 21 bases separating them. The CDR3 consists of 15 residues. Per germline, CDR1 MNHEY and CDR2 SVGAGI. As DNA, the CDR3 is TGTGCCAGCAGTTTTAACCAGAGAGTTCTCGGGGCCCAGCATTTT. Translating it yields CASSFNQRVLGAQHF.

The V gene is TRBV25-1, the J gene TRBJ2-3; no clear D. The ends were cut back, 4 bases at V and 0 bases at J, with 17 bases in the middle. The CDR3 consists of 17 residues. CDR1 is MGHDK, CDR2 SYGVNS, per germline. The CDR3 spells CASSVFAARPSTDTQYF. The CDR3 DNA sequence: TGTGCCAGCAGTGTTTTTGCGGCCAGACCGAGCACAGATACGCAGTATTTT. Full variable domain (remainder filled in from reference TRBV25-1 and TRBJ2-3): EADIYQTPRYLVIGTGKKITLECSQTMGHDKMYWYQQDPGMELHLIHYSYGVNSTEKGDLSSESTVSRIRTEHFPLTLESARPSHTSQYLCASSVFAARPSTDTQYFGPGTRLTVL.

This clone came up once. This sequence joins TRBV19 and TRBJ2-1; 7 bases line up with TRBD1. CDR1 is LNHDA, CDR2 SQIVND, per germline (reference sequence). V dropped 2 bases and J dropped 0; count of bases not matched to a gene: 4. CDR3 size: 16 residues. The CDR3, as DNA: TGTGCCAGTAGTATAAGGGGGCCTAACTCCTACAATGAGCAGTTCTTC. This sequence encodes CASSIRGPNSYNEQFF.

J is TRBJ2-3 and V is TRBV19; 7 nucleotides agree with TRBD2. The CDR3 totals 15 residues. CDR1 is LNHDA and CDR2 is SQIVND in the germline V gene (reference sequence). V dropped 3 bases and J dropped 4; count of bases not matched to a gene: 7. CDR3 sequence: CASSMGGNPADTQYF. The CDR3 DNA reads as TGTGCCAGTAGTATGGGGGGGAACCCGGCAGATACGCAGTATTTT. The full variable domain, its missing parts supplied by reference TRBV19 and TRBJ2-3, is DGGITQSPKYLFRKEGQNVTLSCEQNLNHDAMYWYRQDPGQGLRLIYYSQIVNDFQKGDIAEGYSVSREKKESFPLTVTSAQKNPTAFYLCASSMGGNPADTQYFGPGTRLTVL.

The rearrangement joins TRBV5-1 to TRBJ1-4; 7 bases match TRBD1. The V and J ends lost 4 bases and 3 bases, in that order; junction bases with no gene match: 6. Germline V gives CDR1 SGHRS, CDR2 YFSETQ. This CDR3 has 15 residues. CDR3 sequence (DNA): TGCGCCAGCAGCCAAGGACAGGCGTCTAATGAAAAACTGTTTTTT. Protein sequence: CASSQGQASNEKLFF.

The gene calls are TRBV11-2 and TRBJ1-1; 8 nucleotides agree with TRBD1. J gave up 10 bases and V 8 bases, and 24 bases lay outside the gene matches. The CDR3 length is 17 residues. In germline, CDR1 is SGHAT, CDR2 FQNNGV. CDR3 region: CASDAQGASPYGSGAFF. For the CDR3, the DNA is TGTGCCAGCGACGCCCAGGGGGCAAGCCCCTACGGAAGTGGAGCTTTCTTT.